Each of the 24 T cell receptor beta chains below was sequenced from the same sample in a study of T cell changes during pregnancy in multiple sclerosis. Generated by immunoSEQ multiplex PCR, the TCRdb table keeps only in-frame clones and is missing some. Of about 80,000 clones in the sample, about 91% were seen once. This specimen was peripheral blood, taken before pregnancy. These receptors came from a female donor with multiple sclerosis, enrolled in a pregnancy study.

The genes are TRBV6-6 and TRBJ1-5, with D possibly TRBD1 on 5 matching bases. Germline V gene lookup returns CDR1 MNHNY and CDR2 SVGAGI (reference sequence). Trimming shortened V by 6 bases and J by 4 bases, and 16 bases separated the two germline ends. The CDR3 length is 15 residues. The CDR3 region has the DNA TGTGCCAGCAGGAACGTCTGGGGGGAAAATCAGCCCCAGCATTTT. Amino acid sequence: CASRNVWGENQPQHF.

V and J are TRBV15 and TRBJ2-7, with 10 bases identical to TRBD1. This CDR3 has 15 amino acids. The ends lost 0 bases at V and 4 bases at J; junction bases unmatched: 3. In germline, CDR1 is LNHNV, CDR2 YYDKDF (reference sequence). The chain's CDR3 is CATSREGQGKYEQYF. The CDR3 DNA is TGTGCCACCAGCAGAGAGGGACAGGGGAAATACGAGCAGTACTTC.

This chain connects TRBV18 to TRBJ2-7; tentative D call: TRBD2 (6 bases). Trimming pared 0 bases from V and 10 bases from J, leaving 10 bases between. Germline-derived CDR1 and CDR2 are KGHSH and LQKENI. The CDR3 consists of 12 residues. The CDR3 coding sequence is TGTGCCAGCTCACCACCCGCGGGGATACAGTACTTC. Its translation is CASSPPAGIQYF.

The chain recombines TRBV7-3 with TRBJ2-1; 12 bases agree with TRBD2. J lost 7 bases, V lost 8 bases, and 15 bases had no gene match. Per the germline V gene, CDR1 is SGHTA and CDR2 is FQGTGA. This CDR3 has 17 residues. CDR3 sequence (DNA): TGTGCCAGCGCGTTAGGGGACCTAGCGGGAGGGGGAAATGAGCAGTTCTTC. Residues: CASALGDLAGGGNEQFF. Full variable domain (remainder filled in from reference TRBV7-3 and TRBJ2-1): GAGVSQTPSNKVTEKGKYVELRCDPISGHTALYWYRQSLGQGPEFLIYFQGTGAADDSGLPNDRFFAVRPEGSVSTLKIQRTERGDSAVYLCASALGDLAGGGNEQFFGPGTRLTVL.

This rearrangement joins TRBV7-2 to TRBJ2-7; D might be TRBD1 (5 bases). V shed 1 base and J shed 5 bases, with 15 bases lying between them. CDR3 length: 15 residues. Germline V gene data show CDR1 as SGHTA and CDR2 as FQGNSA. CDR3 DNA: TGTGCCAGCAGCTTAGGGCAGGGATTTTCCCACGAGCAGTACTTC. Translated, it gives CASSLGQGFSHEQYF.

This rearrangement joins TRBV30 to TRBJ1-4; no reliable D call. The CDR3 contains 11 residues. The germline V and J ends were trimmed by 2 bases and 13 bases, with 11 bases remaining between them. Per the germline V gene, CDR1 is GTSNPN and CDR2 is SVGIG (reference sequence). The CDR3 bases are TGTGCCTGGAGTAATAGTAAAGTACTGTTTTTT. It encodes CAWSNSKVLFF. The variable domain in full, completed from reference TRBV30 and TRBJ1-4, reads SQTIHQWPATLVQPVGSPLSLECTVEGTSNPNLYWYRQAAGRGLQLLFYSVGIGQISSEVPQNLSASRPQDRQFILSSKKLLLSDSGFYLCAWSNSKVLFFGSGTQLSVL.

The rearrangement uses TRBV18 and TRBJ2-7; 8 nucleotides align to TRBD1. CDR1 and CDR2 from the germline V gene are KGHSH and LQKENI. The V and J ends lost 2 bases and 3 bases, in that order; junction bases with no gene match: 9. The CDR3 sequence is 16 residues long. The CDR3 nucleotides are TGTGCCAGCTCACCATACTTGGACAGGGCAATCTACGAGCAGTACTTC. Its translation: CASSPYLDRAIYEQYF.

The rearrangement uses TRBV9 and TRBJ1-3; maybe TRBD1 (5 bases). The V gene's germline CDR1 is SGDLS and CDR2 YYNGEE. The CDR3 covers 14 residues. V shed 0 bases and J shed 7 bases, with 11 bases lying between them. The CDR3 DNA sequence: TGTGCCAGCAGCGTAGAGGGGTTCGGGAACACCATATATTTT. Its translation: CASSVEGFGNTIYF.

The J gene is TRBJ2-1, the V gene TRBV5-4, with 9 bases aligning to TRBD1. The V gene end was trimmed by 4 bases and the J gene end by 6 bases; junction bases not matched to a gene: 23. Germline V gene data show CDR1 as SGHNT and CDR2 as YYREEE (reference sequence). CDR3 length: 20 residues. This chain's CDR3 is CASSPSLFIPGTGQFNEQFF. The CDR3 DNA reads as TGTGCCAGCAGCCCAAGTTTATTTATTCCCGGGACAGGGCAGTTCAATGAGCAGTTCTTC. The full variable domain, in which reference TRBV5-4 and TRBJ2-1 provide the parts outside the CDR3, is ETGVTQSPTHLIKTRGQQVTLRCSSQSGHNTVSWYQQALGQGPQFIFQYYREEENGRGNFPPRFSGLQFPNYSSELNVNALELDDSALYLCASSPSLFIPGTGQFNEQFFGPGTRLTVL.

This chain links TRBV6-5 with TRBJ1-1; 7 bases agree with TRBD1. The germline CDR1 and CDR2 sequences are MNHEY and SVGAGI. The CDR3 sequence is 15 residues long. Germline trimming cut 1 base from V and 2 bases from J; bases unmatched to any gene: 4. The CDR3 region is CASSYFRQGNTEAFF. In nucleotides, the CDR3 is TGTGCCAGCAGTTACTTCCGACAGGGCAACACTGAAGCTTTCTTT.

V is TRBV28 and J is TRBJ2-1; tentatively, D is TRBD2 (6 bases). V gave up 5 bases and J gave up 3 bases, with 14 bases separating them. CDR3 length: 15 amino acids. In germline, CDR1 is MDHEN, CDR2 SYDVKM. The CDR3 DNA sequence: TGTGCCAGCAGTCCGCCCGGGAGTGACTACAATGAGCAGTTCTTC. This gives the protein CASSPPGSDYNEQFF.

This chain connects TRBV6-5 to TRBJ1-2; D is ambiguous. Germline V CDR1 and CDR2: MNHEY, SVGAGI. The V end was cut by 0 bases, the J end by 4 bases, with 12 bases between. The CDR3 runs 15 residues. CDR3: CASSYSLGYSYGYTF. The CDR3 bases are TGTGCCAGCAGTTACTCCCTAGGCTATTCCTATGGCTACACCTTC.

The chain employs TRBV19 and TRBJ2-2; possibly TRBD2 for D (7 bases). CDR1 and CDR2 from the germline V gene are LNHDA and SQIVND (reference sequence). The V gene lost 5 bases and the J gene lost 4 bases, with 14 bases spanning the gap. CDR3 length equals 15 residues. CDR3 coding DNA: TGTGCCAGTAGTTTCGGGGGGCGAGGCACCGGGGAGCTGTTTTTT. It is translated as CASSFGGRGTGELFF.

As concerns this clone: This CDR3 fails to terminate in the conserved phenylalanine or tryptophan, so it likely reflects a read error. It is unclear where the CDR3 begins or ends on the DNA, so no DNA is shown, and the CDR3 is as TCRdb lists it. This sequence joins TRBV6-1 and TRBJ1-1; the table's D call, TRBD1, was not checked against the DNA. The CDR3 length equals 12 residues, ends included. CDR1 is MNHNS and CDR2 is SASEGT in the germline V gene. The CDR3 loop reads CASSELLLAGAV.

CDR3 protein: CASSLSRGRSGANVLTF. CDR3 nucleotides: TGTGCCAGCAGTTTATCGCGGGGGCGTTCTGGGGCCAACGTCCTGACTTTC. V usage is TRBV28 and J usage is TRBJ2-6, with TRBD2 as a possible D gene (7 bases). V lost 1 base to trimming and J lost 1 base, with 11 bases between them. CDR3 size: 17 residues. Germline V CDR1 and CDR2: MDHEN, SYDVKM.

Concerning this clone itself: This same CDR3 is encoded by further DNA sequences in the sample. V and J are TRBV10-3 and TRBJ2-3; D is undetermined. Trimming cost V 2 bases and J 1 base, with 4 bases left between them. Germline V gives CDR1 ENHRY, CDR2 SYGVKD. The CDR3 is made up of 13 amino acids. CDR3 protein: CAISERGTDTQYF. CDR3 DNA: TGTGCCATCAGTGAGAGAGGCACAGATACGCAGTATTTT.

The chain joins TRBV10-2 to TRBJ2-7, with 8 bases identical to TRBD2. The germline V gene has CDR1 WSHSY and CDR2 SAAADI. This CDR3 has 20 residues. J lost 1 base, V lost 0 bases, and 17 bases had no gene match. The CDR3 bases are TGCGCCAGCAGTGAGTCGCGGCCAGCTAAAGAAGGGACTAGTTCCTACGAGCAGTACTTC. Translating it yields CASSESRPAKEGTSSYEQYF.

The chain has TRBV27 and TRBJ2-4; TRBD1 is a possible D gene (5 bases). V gave up 4 bases and J gave up 1 base, with 11 bases separating them. There are 15 residues in the CDR3. The germline V gene encodes CDR1 MNHEY and CDR2 SMNVEV (reference sequence). CDR3 bases: TGTGCCAGCAGTTCCAGAAGGGGCGCCAAAAACATTCAGTACTTC. Protein sequence: CASSSRRGAKNIQYF.

The chain employs TRBV4-2 and TRBJ1-2; maybe TRBD1 (5 bases). Germline V gene sequence: CDR1 LGHNA, CDR2 YNFKEQ. The V and J ends lost 4 bases and 8 bases respectively, with 17 bases between them. The CDR3 has 14 amino acids. The CDR3 loop is CASSPAREGSGYTF. CDR3 DNA sequence: TGTGCCAGCAGCCCAGCAAGGGAGGGGAGCGGCTACACCTTC.

The chain uses TRBV6-5 and TRBJ1-1; D is uncertain. V was cut by 2 bases and J by 1 base, with 5 bases left in between. Germline V gene sequence: CDR1 MNHEY, CDR2 SVGAGI. This CDR3 contains 13 residues. The CDR3 region has the DNA TGTGCCAGCAGTTACGCCGGGAACACTGAAGCTTTCTTT. Translated, it gives CASSYAGNTEAFF.

The chain has TRBV7-9 and TRBJ2-5, with D tentatively TRBD1 (5 bases). V was cut by 1 base and J by 7 bases, with 25 bases left in between. The CDR3 runs 18 residues. CDR1 and CDR2 from the germline V gene are SEHNR and FQNEAQ (reference sequence). In DNA, the CDR3 is TGTGCCAGCAGCTTAGGGATAAGTACAGGTACAGAGGTTATGACCCAGTACTTC. Translating it yields CASSLGISTGTEVMTQYF.

The DNA of the CDR3 is TGTGCCAGCAGCGTAGATCGAGGGCGGGCGGGAGTCGGGGCAGATACGCAGTATTTT. Translating gives CASSVDRGRAGVGADTQYF. The chain is built from TRBV9 and TRBJ2-3, with 7 bases lining up with TRBD2. V was clipped by 0 bases and J by 4 bases; unmatched bases: 17. The CDR3 contains 19 residues. Germline assignment: CDR1 SGDLS and CDR2 YYNGEE.

The V and J genes are TRBV4-2 and TRBJ1-1; D unresolved. Trimming removed 0 bases at V and 10 bases at J, with 9 bases between. This CDR3 spans 12 amino acids. Per the germline V gene, CDR1 is LGHNA and CDR2 is YNFKEQ. Here the CDR3 reads CASSQDSSPAFF. DNA of the CDR3: TGTGCCAGCAGCCAAGACAGTTCACCAGCTTTCTTT.

This sequence joins TRBV10-3 and TRBJ2-2; D is undetermined. Germline V lookup: CDR1 ENHRY, CDR2 SYGVKD. The length of the CDR3 is 11 residues. V was trimmed by 4 bases and J by 6 bases, leaving 3 bases between them. CDR3 coding DNA: TGTGCCATCAGTGTAGCCGGGGAGCTGTTTTTT. Amino acid sequence: CAISVAGELFF.